One sample yielded the 21 T cell receptor beta chains listed below, sequenced in a study of blood T cell repertoires in COVID-19. The protocol was immunoSEQ multiplex PCR, while the TCRdb copy is restricted to in-frame clones and leaves out a portion. This table holds more than 200,000 clones, roughly 87% found once. Material: PBMCs or T cells enriched from blood (not recorded which). All receptors derive from a woman aged 25 to 39 with acute COVID-19.

The chain uses TRBV11-2 and TRBJ1-2, with D maybe TRBD1 (5 bases). Germline V gene sequence: CDR1 SGHAT, CDR2 FQNNGV. V was pared by 5 bases and J by 4 bases, with 20 bases between. This CDR3 spans 16 amino acids. The CDR3 protein is CASSENGQGIVYGYTF. CDR3 DNA sequence: TGTGCCAGCAGCGAGAACGGGCAGGGCATAGTCTATGGCTACACCTTC.

This clone came up a few times. The chain has TRBV2 and TRBJ2-2; TRBD1 matches at 7 bases. V lost 6 bases to trimming and J lost 7 bases; unmatched junction nucleotides: 11. The CDR3 has 15 amino acids. CDR1 SNHLY and CDR2 FYNNEI come from the germline V gene. CDR3: CASSVVQGPGGELFF. The CDR3 bases are TGTGCCAGCAGCGTCGTACAGGGGCCGGGCGGGGAGCTGTTTTTT.

This chain joins TRBV6-5 and TRBJ1-6; D possibly corresponds to TRBD1 (5 bases). The CDR3 has 14 amino acids. The germline gives CDR1 MNHEY, CDR2 SVGAGI. The V end lost 6 bases, the J end lost 5 bases, and 11 bases lay between the germline ends. The CDR3: CASSQDSNNSPLHF. The CDR3 DNA sequence: TGTGCCAGCAGCCAAGACAGTAATAATTCACCCCTCCACTTT.

This sequence joins TRBV19 and TRBJ2-3, with 12 bases aligning to TRBD1. CDR1 LNHDA and CDR2 SQIVND come from the germline V gene (reference sequence). This CDR3 is 14 amino acids long. The trim removed 4 bases at V and 4 bases at J, leaving 0 bases unmatched. CDR3 loop: CASSRDRGPDTQYF. CDR3 DNA: TGTGCCAGTAGTAGGGACAGGGGGCCAGATACGCAGTATTTT.

The chain combines TRBV28 with TRBJ2-1, with D perhaps matching TRBD2 (5 bases). The CDR3 extends over 17 amino acids. From germline, CDR1 is MDHEN and CDR2 SYDVKM. V was clipped by 7 bases and J by 0 bases, with 19 bases between them. The CDR3 reads CASTSGWESRSYNEQFF. The DNA of the CDR3 is TGTGCCAGCACCTCGGGGTGGGAATCCCGCTCCTACAATGAGCAGTTCTTC. The whole variable domain, remainder taken from reference TRBV28 and TRBJ2-1, is DVKVTQSSRYLVKRTGEKVFLECVQDMDHENMFWYRQDPGLGLRLIYFSYDVKMKEKGDIPEGYSVSREKKERFSLILESASTNQTSMYLCASTSGWESRSYNEQFFGPGTRLTVL.

The chain uses TRBV28 and TRBJ1-1, with TRBD1 matching 9 bases. The germline V gene encodes CDR1 MDHEN and CDR2 SYDVKM. This CDR3 contains 14 residues. The V segment lost 5 bases and the J segment 4 bases; nucleotides outside the gene matches: 5. The CDR3 here is CASSQTGGGTEAFF. The CDR3 nucleotides read TGTGCCAGCAGTCAGACAGGGGGTGGCACTGAAGCTTTCTTT.

This clone turned up a few times. The rearrangement uses TRBV29-1 and TRBJ2-5; a possible D gene is TRBD1 (5 bases). From germline, CDR1 is SQVTM and CDR2 ANQGSEA. The V and J ends lost 1 base and 2 bases respectively, with 11 bases between them. There are 14 residues in the CDR3. CDR3 region: CSVEGQPYQETQYF. CDR3 DNA: TGCAGCGTTGAAGGACAGCCCTATCAAGAGACCCAGTACTTC.

The chain combines TRBV4-1 with TRBJ1-4; a weak D match, TRBD1 (5 bases). Germline V gene data show CDR1 as MGHRA and CDR2 as YSYEKL. The CDR3 covers 15 residues. Deletions cut 3 bases from V and 6 bases from J, with 14 bases between. CDR3 loop: CASSQVDNPYEKLFF. DNA for the CDR3: TGCGCCAGCAGCCAGGTGGACAATCCCTATGAAAAACTGTTTTTT.

The chain joins TRBV5-1 to TRBJ2-2; D uncertain. Germline values: CDR1 SGHRS, CDR2 YFSETQ. The CDR3 runs to 15 residues. Trimming pared 0 bases from V and 4 bases from J, leaving 10 bases between. The CDR3 reads CASSLAVSVTGELFF. The CDR3 coding sequence is TGCGCCAGCAGCTTGGCCGTCTCGGTCACCGGGGAGCTGTTTTTT.

The rearrangement uses TRBV2 and TRBJ1-5; D not certain. V was cut by 4 bases and J by 12 bases, with 10 bases left in between. CDR3 length: 11 amino acids. The germline gives CDR1 SNHLY, CDR2 FYNNEI. The CDR3 coding sequence is TGTGCCAGCAGTGGAGGCAATCTCCAGCATTTT. Its translation is CASSGGNLQHF.

The gene calls are TRBV2 and TRBJ1-1; TRBD1 agrees at 7 bases. V trimming: 3 bases; J trimming: 4 bases; junction bases outside the gene matches: 5. Germline loops: CDR1 SNHLY, CDR2 FYNNEI. The CDR3 consists of 14 residues. CDR3 residues: CASSDPQGSTEAFF. As DNA, the CDR3 is TGTGCCAGCAGTGACCCACAGGGGAGCACTGAAGCTTTCTTT.

The V gene is TRBV15, the J gene TRBJ1-1; possibly TRBD1 for D (5 bases). The germline V gene encodes CDR1 LNHNV and CDR2 YYDKDF (reference sequence). V shed 4 bases and J shed 4 bases, with 13 bases lying between them. This CDR3 region has 14 residues. The chain's CDR3 is CATSNGQGGTEAFF. The CDR3 nucleotides read TGTGCCACCAGCAACGGGCAGGGAGGCACTGAAGCTTTCTTT.

V and J are TRBV9 and TRBJ2-7, with 7 nucleotides matching TRBD1. Germline values: CDR1 SGDLS, CDR2 YYNGEE. V lost 0 bases to trimming and J lost 5 bases; unmatched junction nucleotides: 14. The CDR3 is 17 residues long. The CDR3 reads CASSVAPGGSPMDEQYF. The CDR3 coding sequence is TGTGCCAGCAGCGTAGCCCCAGGGGGATCGCCAATGGACGAGCAGTACTTC.

This clone was seen a handful of times. This chain connects TRBV28 to TRBJ2-7; 9 bases match TRBD2. CDR3 size: 15 residues. Germline lookup yields CDR1 MDHEN and CDR2 SYDVKM. V lost 5 bases to trimming and J lost 3 bases; unmatched junction nucleotides: 8. The CDR3: CASSQGGSGSYEQYF. The DNA for the CDR3 is TGTGCCAGCAGTCAGGGTGGTAGCGGGAGCTACGAGCAGTACTTC.

V is TRBV6-5 and J is TRBJ2-2; possible D gene TRBD2, 6 bases. With 6 bases removed from V and 1 base from J, the gap between germline ends came to 6 bases. In germline, CDR1 is MNHEY, CDR2 SVGAGI. There are 13 residues in the CDR3. The CDR3 here is CASRRGNTGELFF. DNA of the CDR3: TGTGCCAGCAGGCGGGGGAACACCGGGGAGCTGTTTTTT.

The chain combines TRBV18 with TRBJ1-5; 7 bases match TRBD1. CDR1 KGHSH and CDR2 LQKENI come from the germline V gene. V gave up 0 bases and J gave up 5 bases; unmatched junction bases: 4. This CDR3 contains 15 residues. The CDR3 region has the DNA TGTGCCAGCTCACCACCTGGGACAGATTATCAGCCCCAGCATTTT. It translates to CASSPPGTDYQPQHF.

The chain combines TRBV28 with TRBJ2-7; TRBD1 agrees at 8 bases. The CDR3 loop spans 15 amino acids. J was trimmed by 2 bases and V by 8 bases; bases with no gene match: 11. The germline gives CDR1 MDHEN, CDR2 SYDVKM. CDR3 bases: TGTGCCAGCTGTAGGACAGGGAGAGTACCCTACGAGCAGTACTTC. Translation gives CASCRTGRVPYEQYF.

This clone came up a few times. This chain joins TRBV12-3 or TRBV12-4 and TRBJ2-7; D gene unclear. The V gene lost 2 bases and the J gene lost 4 bases, with 6 bases spanning the gap. This CDR3 region has 12 residues. The CDR3 region is CASSLSFYEQYF. CDR3 DNA: TGTGCCAGCAGTTTATCTTTTTACGAGCAGTACTTC.

The chain uses TRBV9 and TRBJ2-3; 9 bases are a match to TRBD1. The germline CDR1 and CDR2 sequences are SGDLS and YYNGEE. V lost 4 bases to trimming and J lost 1 base; unmatched junction nucleotides: 10. The CDR3 runs to 17 residues. The CDR3, as DNA: TGTGCCAGCAGCTCAAGGGACAGGGAAGGGGGCACAGATACGCAGTATTTT. Translation: CASSSRDREGGTDTQYF.

This clone was detected once. The chain is built from TRBV4-1 and TRBJ1-2; D is unclear. Germline V lookup: CDR1 MGHRA, CDR2 YSYEKL. Trimming stripped 1 base from V and 4 bases from J, with 13 bases between. This CDR3 spans 15 amino acids. CDR3 protein: CASSQGEGLSYGYTF. DNA for the CDR3: TGCGCCAGCAGCCAAGGCGAGGGATTGAGCTATGGCTACACCTTC.

This sequence joins TRBV4-2 and TRBJ2-7, with TRBD1 identical over 12 bases. This CDR3 is built from 18 residues. Trimming took 4 bases from V and 0 from J; bases not matched to a gene: 10. Germline CDR1 reads LGHNA; CDR2 reads YNFKEQ. The DNA for the CDR3 is TGTGCCAGCAGCCTGGCCGGGACAGGGGGCTATGGCTCCTACGAGCAGTACTTC. The encoded protein is CASSLAGTGGYGSYEQYF.